This T cell receptor beta chain was identified during a study of T cell clonotyping in hematopoietic cell transplantation. Study conclusions and caveats: At the given depth, recipient repertoires were over 95% de novo clonotypes. CD4 and CD8 repertoire contributions could not be separated without sorting. Recipient TCR diversity dropped after transplant; expanded clonotypes rose from day 30 to 180. Broader posttransplant TCR repertoire diversity was predicted by graft donor and pretransplant recipient Inverse Simpson Index values.

Germline V gives CDR1 GTSNPN, CDR2 SVGIG (reference sequence). Trimming removed 3 bases from V and 4 bases from J, with 9 bases in between. The CDR3 covers 12 residues. TCRdb's table, derived via immunoSEQ multiplex PCR, lists solely in-frame clones and lacks some. The table shows over 10,000 clones, with about 80% occurring only once. About this clone itself: Its antigen is still unknown.

Sample: PBMCs, taken 100 days after allogeneic stem cell transplant. This TCR was sampled from a female patient aged 40-50 years who had an allogeneic stem cell transplant from a related donor, so T cells may come from the graft donor. Some clones in this sample may be carry-over from other donors' samples. The chain is built from TRBV30 and TRBJ1-1; possible D gene TRBD1, 5 bases. This chain's CDR3 is CAWSWGGTEAFF. CDR3 nucleotide sequence: TGTGCCTGGAGCTGGGGGGGCACTGAAGCTTTCTTT.